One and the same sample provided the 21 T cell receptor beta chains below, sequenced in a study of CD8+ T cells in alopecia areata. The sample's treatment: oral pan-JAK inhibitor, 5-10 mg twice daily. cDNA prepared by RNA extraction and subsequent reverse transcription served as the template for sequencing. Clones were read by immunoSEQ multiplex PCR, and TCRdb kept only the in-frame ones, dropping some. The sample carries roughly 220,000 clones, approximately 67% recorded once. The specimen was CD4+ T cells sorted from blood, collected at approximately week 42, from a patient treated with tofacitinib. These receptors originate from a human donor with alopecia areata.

The CDR3 is CATSRATPSYEQYF. CDR3 bases: TGTGCCACCAGCAGAGCTACACCCTCCTACGAGCAGTACTTC. The rearrangement links TRBV15 to TRBJ2-7; no reliable D call. The CDR3 is made up of 14 amino acids. The germline V gene encodes CDR1 LNHNV and CDR2 YYDKDF (reference sequence). V gave up 1 base and J gave up 0 bases, with 7 bases separating them.

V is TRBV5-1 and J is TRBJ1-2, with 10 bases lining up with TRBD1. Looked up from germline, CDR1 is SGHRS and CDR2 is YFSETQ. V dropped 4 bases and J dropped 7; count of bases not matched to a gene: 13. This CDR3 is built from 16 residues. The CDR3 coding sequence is TGCGCCAGCAGCCGGCGAGAAGGGACAGGGGTTGCTGGCTACACCTTC. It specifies CASSRREGTGVAGYTF.

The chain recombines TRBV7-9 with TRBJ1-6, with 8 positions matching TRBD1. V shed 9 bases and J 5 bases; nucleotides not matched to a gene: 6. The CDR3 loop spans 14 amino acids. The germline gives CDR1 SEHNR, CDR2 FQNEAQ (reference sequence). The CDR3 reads CASTQGADNSPLHF. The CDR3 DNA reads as TGTGCCAGTACGCAGGGGGCCGATAATTCACCCCTCCACTTT.

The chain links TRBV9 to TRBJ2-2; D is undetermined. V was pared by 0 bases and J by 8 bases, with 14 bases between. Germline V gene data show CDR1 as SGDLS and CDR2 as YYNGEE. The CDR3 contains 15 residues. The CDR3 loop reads CASSVALKTQGELFF. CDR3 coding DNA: TGTGCCAGCAGCGTAGCTCTTAAGACTCAAGGGGAGCTGTTTTTT.

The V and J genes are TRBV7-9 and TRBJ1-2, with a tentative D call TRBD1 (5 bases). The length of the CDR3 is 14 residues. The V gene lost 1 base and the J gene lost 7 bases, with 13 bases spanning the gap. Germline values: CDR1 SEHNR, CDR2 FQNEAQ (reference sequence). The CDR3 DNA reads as TGTGCCAGCAGCTTAGATATGGGGCTCGGTGGCTACACCTTC. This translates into CASSLDMGLGGYTF.

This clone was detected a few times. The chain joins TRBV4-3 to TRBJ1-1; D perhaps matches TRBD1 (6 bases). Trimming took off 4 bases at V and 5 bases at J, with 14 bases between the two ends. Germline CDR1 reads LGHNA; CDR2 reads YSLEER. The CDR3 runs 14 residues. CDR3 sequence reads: CASSRTVGGTEAFF. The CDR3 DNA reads TGCGCCAGCAGCCGAACGGTAGGGGGGACTGAAGCTTTCTTT.

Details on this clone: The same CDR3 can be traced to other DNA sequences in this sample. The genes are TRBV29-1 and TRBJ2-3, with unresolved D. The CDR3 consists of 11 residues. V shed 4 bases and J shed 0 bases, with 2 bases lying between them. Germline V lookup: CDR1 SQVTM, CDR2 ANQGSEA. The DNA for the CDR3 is TGCAGCGTTGCCAGCACAGATACGCAGTATTTT. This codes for CSVASTDTQYF.

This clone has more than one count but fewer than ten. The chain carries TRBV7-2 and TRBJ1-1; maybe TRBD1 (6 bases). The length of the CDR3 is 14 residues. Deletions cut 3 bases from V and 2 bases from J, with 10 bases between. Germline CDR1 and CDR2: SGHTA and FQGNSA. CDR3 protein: CASSFAGDNTEAFF. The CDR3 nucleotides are TGTGCCAGCAGCTTTGCAGGGGATAACACTGAAGCTTTCTTT.

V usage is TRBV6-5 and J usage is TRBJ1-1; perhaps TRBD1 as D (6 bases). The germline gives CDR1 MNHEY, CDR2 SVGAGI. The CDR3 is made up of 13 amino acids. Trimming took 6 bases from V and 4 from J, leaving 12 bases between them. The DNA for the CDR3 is TGTGCCAGCAGCTCACAGGGTGCCACTGAAGCTTTCTTT. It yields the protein CASSSQGATEAFF.

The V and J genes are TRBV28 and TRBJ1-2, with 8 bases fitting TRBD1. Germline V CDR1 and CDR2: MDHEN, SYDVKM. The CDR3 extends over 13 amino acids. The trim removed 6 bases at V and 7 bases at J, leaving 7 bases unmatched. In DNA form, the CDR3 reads TGTGCCAGCAGGGTTACGACAGGGGTTGGCTACACCTTC. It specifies CASRVTTGVGYTF.

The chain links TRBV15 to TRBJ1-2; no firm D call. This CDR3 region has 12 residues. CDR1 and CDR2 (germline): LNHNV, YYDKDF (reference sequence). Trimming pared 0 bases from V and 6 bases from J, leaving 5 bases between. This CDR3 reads CATSRDDHGYTF. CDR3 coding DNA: TGTGCCACCAGCAGAGATGACCATGGCTACACCTTC.

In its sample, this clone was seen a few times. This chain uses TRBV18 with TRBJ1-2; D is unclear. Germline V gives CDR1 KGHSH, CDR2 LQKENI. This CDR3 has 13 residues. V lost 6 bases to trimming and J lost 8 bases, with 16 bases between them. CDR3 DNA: TGTGCCAGCTCGTCTCAAGAACACGGGGGCTACACCTTC. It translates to CASSSQEHGGYTF.

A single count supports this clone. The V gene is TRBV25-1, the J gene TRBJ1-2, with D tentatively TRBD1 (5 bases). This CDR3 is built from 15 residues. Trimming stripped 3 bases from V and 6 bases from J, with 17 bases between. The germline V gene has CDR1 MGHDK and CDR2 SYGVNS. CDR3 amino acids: CASSEATRAPHGYTF. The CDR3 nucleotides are TGTGCCAGCAGTGAGGCCACCAGGGCCCCTCATGGCTACACCTTC.

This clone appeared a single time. CDR3 protein: CSVDSAYGYTF. The CDR3 nucleotides are TGCAGCGTTGATAGCGCCTATGGCTACACCTTC. The chain uses TRBV29-1 and TRBJ1-2; D ambiguous. CDR1 and CDR2 (germline): SQVTM, ANQGSEA. The CDR3 spans 11 residues. V was pared by 3 bases and J by 4 bases, with 6 bases between.

CDR3 sequence reads: CASSLSAGPYEQYF. CDR3 sequence (DNA): TGTGCCAGCAGCTTATCAGCGGGACCCTACGAGCAGTACTTC. The gene calls are TRBV7-2 and TRBJ2-7, with 7 bases matching TRBD2. In germline, CDR1 is SGHTA, CDR2 FQGNSA. V shed 2 bases and J 2 bases; nucleotides not matched to a gene: 3. The CDR3 is 14 residues long.

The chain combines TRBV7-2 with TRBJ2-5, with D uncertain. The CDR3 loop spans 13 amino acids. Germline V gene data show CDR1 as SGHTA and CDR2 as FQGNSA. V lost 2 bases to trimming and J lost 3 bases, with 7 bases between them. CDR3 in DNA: TGTGCCAGCAGCTTAATCCGAAAAGAGACCCAGTACTTC. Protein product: CASSLIRKETQYF.

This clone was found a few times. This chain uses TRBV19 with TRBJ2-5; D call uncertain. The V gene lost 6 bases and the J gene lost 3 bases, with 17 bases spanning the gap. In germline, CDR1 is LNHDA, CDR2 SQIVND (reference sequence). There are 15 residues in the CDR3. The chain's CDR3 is CASSRSGWSEETQYF. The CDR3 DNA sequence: TGTGCCAGTAGCCGCTCCGGTTGGAGCGAAGAGACCCAGTACTTC. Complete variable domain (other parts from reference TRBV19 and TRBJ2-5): DGGITQSPKYLFRKEGQNVTLSCEQNLNHDAMYWYRQDPGQGLRLIYYSQIVNDFQKGDIAEGYSVSREKKESFPLTVTSAQKNPTAFYLCASSRSGWSEETQYFGPGTRLLVL.

CDR3 in DNA: TGCGCCAGCAGCCCAGGGGGTACAGGGACATCCTACGAGCAGTACTTC. Protein: CASSPGGTGTSYEQYF. This chain joins TRBV5-1 and TRBJ2-7, with 7 bases matching TRBD1. V gave up 4 bases and J gave up 1 base; unmatched junction bases: 11. Per germline, CDR1 SGHRS and CDR2 YFSETQ. The CDR3 runs 16 residues.

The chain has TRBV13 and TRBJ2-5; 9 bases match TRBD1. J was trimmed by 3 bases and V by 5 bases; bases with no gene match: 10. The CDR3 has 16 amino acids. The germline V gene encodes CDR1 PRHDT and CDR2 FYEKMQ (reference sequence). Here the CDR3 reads CASSTDRGAVKETQYF. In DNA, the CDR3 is TGTGCCAGCAGCACGGACAGGGGTGCCGTAAAAGAGACCCAGTACTTC.

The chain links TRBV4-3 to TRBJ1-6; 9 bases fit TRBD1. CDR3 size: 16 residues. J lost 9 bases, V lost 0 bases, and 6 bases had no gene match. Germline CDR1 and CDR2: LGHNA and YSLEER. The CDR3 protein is CASSQDGGQGGSPLHF. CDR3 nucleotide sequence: TGCGCCAGCAGCCAAGATGGGGGACAGGGCGGTTCACCCCTCCACTTT.

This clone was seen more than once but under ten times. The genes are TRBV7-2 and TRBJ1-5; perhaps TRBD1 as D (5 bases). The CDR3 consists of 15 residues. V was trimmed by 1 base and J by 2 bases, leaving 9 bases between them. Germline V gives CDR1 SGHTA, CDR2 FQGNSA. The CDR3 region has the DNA TGTGCCAGCAGCTTAGACGGGACGGGCAATCAGCCCCAGCATTTT. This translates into CASSLDGTGNQPQHF.